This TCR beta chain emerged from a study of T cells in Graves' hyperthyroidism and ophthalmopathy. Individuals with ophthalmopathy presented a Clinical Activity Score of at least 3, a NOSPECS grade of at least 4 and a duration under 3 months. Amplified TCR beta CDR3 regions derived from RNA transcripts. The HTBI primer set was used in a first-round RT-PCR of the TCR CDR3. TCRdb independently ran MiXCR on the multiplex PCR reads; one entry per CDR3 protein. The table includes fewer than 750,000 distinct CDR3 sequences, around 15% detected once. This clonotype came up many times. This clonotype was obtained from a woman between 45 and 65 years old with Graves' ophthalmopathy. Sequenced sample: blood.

The CDR3 DNA reads TGTGCCAGCAGCATGGATATCAGGGTAAACATTCAGTACTTC. Its translation: CASSMDIRVNIQYF. V gene TRBV28 combines with J gene TRBJ2-4; perhaps TRBD1 as D (5 bases). Between the trimmed V and J ends, which lost 6 bases and 6 bases, there was a span of 15 bases. This CDR3 comprises 14 residues. Germline loops: CDR1 MDHEN, CDR2 SYDVKM.